Presented here are 21 T cell receptor beta chains from one specimen sequenced in a study of blood T cell repertoires in COVID-19. Clones were sequenced by immunoSEQ multiplex PCR, and TCRdb holds only the in-frame ones, with some missing. The table includes around 79,000 clones, 65% to 90% detected once. Sequenced material: peripheral blood. The receptors stem from a woman aged 55-75 years with acute or convalescent COVID-19.

This chain links TRBV11-2 with TRBJ2-5; possibly TRBD2 for D (5 bases). Germline values: CDR1 SGHAT, CDR2 FQNNGV. Deletions cut 3 bases from V and 5 bases from J, with 19 bases between. The length of the CDR3 is 16 residues. Here the CDR3 reads CASSFSEARSGETQYF. For the CDR3, the DNA is TGTGCCAGCAGCTTTTCTGAGGCCCGGTCGGGGGAGACCCAGTACTTC.

V gene TRBV5-1 combines with J gene TRBJ2-1; TRBD2 matches 12 bases. CDR3 length: 15 residues. Germline assignment: CDR1 SGHRS and CDR2 YFSETQ. V trimming: 4 bases; J trimming: 9 bases; junction bases outside the gene matches: 8. CDR3 in amino acids: CASSQASGGATEQFF. Written as DNA, the CDR3 is TGCGCCAGCAGCCAGGCTAGCGGGGGGGCCACTGAGCAGTTCTTC.

V gene TRBV11-2 combines with J gene TRBJ1-6, with D possibly being TRBD1 (5 bases). V was shortened by 0 bases and J by 3 bases, with 6 bases between the two germline ends. Germline V gene lookup returns CDR1 SGHAT and CDR2 FQNNGV. The CDR3 spans 15 residues. This chain's CDR3 is CASSLDQGYNSPLHF. For the CDR3, the DNA is TGTGCCAGCAGCTTAGATCAGGGCTATAATTCACCCCTCCACTTT.

The chain uses TRBV5-6 and TRBJ1-6, with D unclear. CDR3 size: 17 residues. Germline V gene data show CDR1 as SGHDT and CDR2 as YYEEEE. Trimming removed 1 base from V and 8 bases from J, with 19 bases in between. The DNA for the CDR3 is TGTGCCAGCAGCTTGTGGAAGGGAGGGTATGCGGATTCACCCCTCCACTTT. Translating gives CASSLWKGGYADSPLHF.

This chain links TRBV12-5 with TRBJ1-1; 8 nucleotides line up with TRBD1. The germline CDR1 and CDR2 sequences are LGHNT and FRNRAP. J gave up 5 bases and V 2 bases, and 4 bases lay outside the gene matches. The CDR3 spans 14 residues. For the CDR3, the DNA is TGTGCTAGTGGTTTGACAGGGGGGAAGACTGAAGCTTTCTTT. Translated: CASGLTGGKTEAFF. The full variable domain, its missing parts supplied by reference TRBV12-5 and TRBJ1-1, is DARVTQTPRHKVTEMGQEVTMRCQPILGHNTVFWYRQTMMQGLELLAYFRNRAPLDDSGMPKDRFSAEMPDATLATLKIQPSEPRDSAVYFCASGLTGGKTEAFFGQGTRLTVV.

This clone was observed a single time. The chain carries TRBV7-2 and TRBJ2-1, with D maybe TRBD2 (6 bases). The germline V gene has CDR1 SGHTA and CDR2 FQGNSA. The V end was cut by 2 bases, the J end by 0 bases, with 14 bases between. The CDR3 spans 17 residues. The CDR3 DNA reads TGTGCCAGCAGCTTATTGGCACGGGGGAGCTCCTACAATGAGCAGTTCTTC. This sequence encodes CASSLLARGSSYNEQFF.

This clone was observed a handful of times. The V and J genes are TRBV15 and TRBJ1-4; 7 nucleotides line up with TRBD1. The CDR3 extends over 14 amino acids. Germline CDR1 and CDR2: LNHNV and YYDKDF (reference sequence). V dropped 2 bases and J dropped 8; count of bases not matched to a gene: 5. The CDR3, as DNA: TGTGCCACCAGCAGAACAGGGGAACAGGAAAAACTGTTTTTT. This sequence encodes CATSRTGEQEKLFF.

This clone was observed a single time. The V and J genes are TRBV5-1 and TRBJ2-5; TRBD1 agrees at 8 bases. V shed 4 bases, J shed 4 bases, and the junction held 6 bases outside the gene matches. The CDR3 has 14 residues. Per germline, CDR1 SGHRS and CDR2 YFSETQ. DNA of the CDR3: TGCGCCAGCAGCGAAATAACAGGGGGAGAGACCCAGTACTTC. Residues: CASSEITGGETQYF.

The chain uses TRBV13 and TRBJ2-5, with TRBD1 identical over 9 bases. The CDR3 runs 14 residues. Germline V gene data show CDR1 as PRHDT and CDR2 as FYEKMQ (reference sequence). The V gene end was trimmed by 5 bases and the J gene end by 6 bases; junction bases not matched to a gene: 7. The CDR3 coding sequence is TGTGCCAGCAGCCCGGGAGGACAGGGGCAGACCCAGTACTTC. Translating it yields CASSPGGQGQTQYF.

This clone is a singleton in its sample. The chain joins TRBV3-1 (or the pseudogene TRBV3-2) to TRBJ2-1; TRBD1 agrees at 7 bases. V trimming: 4 bases; J trimming: 3 bases; junction bases outside the gene matches: 6. The CDR3 spans 15 residues. Germline assignment: CDR1 LGHDT and CDR2 YNNKEL (reference sequence). CDR3 nucleotides: TGTGCCAGCAGCCTTTGGACAGGTGTCTACAATGAGCAGTTCTTC. It is translated as CASSLWTGVYNEQFF.

This chain joins TRBV7-2 and TRBJ2-7, with 9 bases matching TRBD1. Trimming cost V 5 bases and J 1 base; bases outside gene matches: 9. Germline V gives CDR1 SGHTA, CDR2 FQGNSA. This CDR3 spans 16 amino acids. This chain's CDR3 is CASSPRTGTGSYEQYF. The CDR3 DNA follows: TGTGCCAGCAGCCCCCGAACCGGGACAGGGTCCTACGAGCAGTACTTC. Full variable domain (outside the CDR3, taken from reference TRBV7-2 and TRBJ2-7): GAGVSQSPSNKVTEKGKDVELRCDPISGHTALYWYRQSLGQGLEFLIYFQGNSAPDKSGLPSDRFSAERTGGSVSTLTIQRTQQEDSAVYLCASSPRTGTGSYEQYFGPGTRLTVT.

This clone was recorded a few times. The chain combines TRBV5-1 with TRBJ2-2; D unclear. Per the germline V gene, CDR1 is SGHRS and CDR2 is YFSETQ. V gave up 1 base and J gave up 7 bases, with 8 bases separating them. CDR3 length equals 13 residues. In DNA, the CDR3 is TGCGCCAGCAGCTTGCAGGTGAACGGGGAGCTGTTTTTT. Its protein is CASSLQVNGELFF.

This chain joins TRBV11-2 and TRBJ1-4; D possibly corresponds to TRBD1 (6 bases). CDR1 is SGHAT and CDR2 is FQNNGV in the germline V gene. The CDR3 loop spans 15 amino acids. V was pared by 0 bases and J by 7 bases, with 12 bases between. The CDR3 loop reads CASSLEGARGEKLFF. The CDR3 DNA follows: TGTGCCAGCAGCTTAGAGGGGGCACGAGGTGAAAAACTGTTTTTT.

The chain is built from TRBV5-1 and TRBJ1-1; the D is unclear. The CDR3 covers 14 residues. Germline lookup yields CDR1 SGHRS and CDR2 YFSETQ. V was shortened by 4 bases and J by 8 bases, with 18 bases between the two germline ends. The CDR3 nucleotides read TGCGCCAGCAGCCAGGTGGGTGTGGGTGAAGAAGCTTTCTTT. It specifies CASSQVGVGEEAFF.

The chain links TRBV10-1 to TRBJ1-2; possible D gene TRBD1, 5 bases. Between the trimmed V and J ends, which lost 4 bases and 8 bases, there was a span of 14 bases. The CDR3 is 13 residues long. Looked up from germline, CDR1 is WNHNN and CDR2 is SYGVQD (reference sequence). This CDR3 is CASSARQGEGYTF. CDR3 DNA sequence: TGCGCCAGCAGTGCTCGGCAGGGTGAGGGCTACACCTTC.

V gene TRBV19 combines with J gene TRBJ1-2; the match to TRBD1 covers 8 bases. The CDR3 totals 15 residues. CDR1 and CDR2 from the germline V gene are LNHDA and SQIVND (reference sequence). The V and J ends lost 3 bases and 4 bases, in that order; junction bases with no gene match: 7. CDR3 in amino acids: CASSMTRTGIYGYTF. The CDR3 DNA reads as TGTGCCAGTAGTATGACCAGGACAGGGATCTATGGCTACACCTTC.

CDR3 amino acids: CASSIRTDTDTQYF. The CDR3, as DNA: TGTGCCAGTAGTATACGCACAGACACAGATACGCAGTATTTT. The chain joins TRBV19 to TRBJ2-3; D gene unclear. V was shortened by 2 bases and J by 2 bases, with 8 bases between the two germline ends. The CDR3 covers 14 residues. From germline, CDR1 is LNHDA and CDR2 SQIVND (reference sequence).

A few counts support this clone. The J gene is TRBJ2-3, the V gene TRBV11-2, with 8 bases matching TRBD2. V was pared by 5 bases and J by 2 bases, with 9 bases of the junction left unmatched. The CDR3 spans 16 residues. Per the germline V gene, CDR1 is SGHAT and CDR2 is FQNNGV. The CDR3 region is CASSPKVRGDTDTQYF. CDR3 nucleotides: TGTGCCAGCAGCCCGAAGGTGCGGGGGGACACAGATACGCAGTATTTT.

The chain employs TRBV6-5 and TRBJ1-1; TRBD1 agrees at 7 bases. This CDR3 has 13 amino acids. After removal of 7 bases from V and 5 bases from J, the junction contained 7 bases not matched to a gene. The germline V gene has CDR1 MNHEY and CDR2 SVGAGI. Here the CDR3 DNA reads TGTGCCAGCACTAAAGTCAGGGGGACTGAAGCTTTCTTT. This sequence encodes CASTKVRGTEAFF.

As regards this clone: Sequence at one end of the junction differs from germline and may be a read error. V and J are TRBV5-1 and TRBJ1-5, with 11 positions matching TRBD1. The CDR3 has 14 amino acids. CDR1 is SGHRS and CDR2 is YFSETQ in the germline V gene. The CDR3 reads CASRLDRGQQPQHF. The CDR3 DNA reads as TGCGCCAGCAGATTGGACAGGGGGCAACAGCCCCAGCATTTT.

The V and J genes are TRBV4-2 and TRBJ1-2; D unresolved. Germline loops: CDR1 LGHNA, CDR2 YNFKEQ. The length of the CDR3 is 15 residues. Trimming took off 7 bases at V and 8 bases at J, with 23 bases between the two ends. This CDR3 is CASTTETGPEGGYTF. CDR3 nucleotides: TGTGCCAGCACCACTGAGACGGGCCCCGAGGGAGGCTACACCTTC.